This T cell receptor (beta chain) was profiled in a study of graft-versus-host responses after intestinal transplantation. Processing of graft tissue released intraepithelial and lamina propria lymphocytes. CDR1 MGHRA and CDR2 YSYEKL come from the germline V gene. CDR3 length: 17 amino acids. Trimming took 0 bases from V and 7 from J; bases not matched to a gene: 12. The method was immunoSEQ multiplex PCR; TCRdb's version includes in-frame clones alone and lacks a portion of them. The sample includes about 63,000 clones, about nine tenths seen only once; the top ten take more than 1.5%. The chain couples TRBV4-1 to TRBJ1-2; TRBD1 matches 9 bases. The input for sequencing was ileum tissue, taken more than 350 days after transplant. This sequence originates from a human patient who received an intestinal transplant, so some T cells may come from the graft donor. Here the CDR3 reads CASSQDVLNRDRAGYTF. The CDR3 nucleotides are TGCGCCAGCAGCCAAGATGTCCTAAACCGGGACAGGGCTGGCTACACCTTC.